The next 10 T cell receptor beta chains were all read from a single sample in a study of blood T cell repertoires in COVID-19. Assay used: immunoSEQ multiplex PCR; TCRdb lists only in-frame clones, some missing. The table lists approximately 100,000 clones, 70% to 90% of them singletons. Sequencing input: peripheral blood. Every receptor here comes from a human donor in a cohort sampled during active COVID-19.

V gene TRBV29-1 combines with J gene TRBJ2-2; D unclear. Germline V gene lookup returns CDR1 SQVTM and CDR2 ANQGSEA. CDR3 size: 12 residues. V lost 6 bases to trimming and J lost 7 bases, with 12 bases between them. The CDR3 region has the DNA TGCAGCGTGGGCGAGCCGGTCGGGGAGCTGTTTTTT. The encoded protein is CSVGEPVGELFF.

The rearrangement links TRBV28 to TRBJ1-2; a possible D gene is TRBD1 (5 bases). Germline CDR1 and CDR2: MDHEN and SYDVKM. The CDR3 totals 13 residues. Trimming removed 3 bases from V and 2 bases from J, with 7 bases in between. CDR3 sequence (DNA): TGTGCCAGCAGTTTCGGGGGAAACTATGGCTACACCTTC. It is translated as CASSFGGNYGYTF.

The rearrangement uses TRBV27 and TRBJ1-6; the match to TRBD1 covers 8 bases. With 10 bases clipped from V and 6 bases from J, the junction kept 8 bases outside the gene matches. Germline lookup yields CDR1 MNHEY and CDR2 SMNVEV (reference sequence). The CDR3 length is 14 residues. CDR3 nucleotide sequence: TGTGCCAAGGAAAGGGACAGGTCTAATTCACCCCTCCACTTT. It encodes CAKERDRSNSPLHF.

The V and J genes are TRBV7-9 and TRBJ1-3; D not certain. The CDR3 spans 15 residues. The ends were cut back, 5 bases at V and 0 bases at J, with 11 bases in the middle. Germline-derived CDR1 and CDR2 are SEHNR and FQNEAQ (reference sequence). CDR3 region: CASSGVLSSGNTIYF. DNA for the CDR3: TGTGCCAGCAGCGGAGTACTGAGCTCTGGAAACACCATATATTTT.

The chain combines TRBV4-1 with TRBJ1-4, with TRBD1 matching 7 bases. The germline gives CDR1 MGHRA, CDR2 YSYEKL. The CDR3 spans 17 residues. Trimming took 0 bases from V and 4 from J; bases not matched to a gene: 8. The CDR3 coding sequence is TGCGCCAGCAGCCAAGAGAGGACAGGTGGAATTAATGAAAAACTGTTTTTT. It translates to CASSQERTGGINEKLFF.

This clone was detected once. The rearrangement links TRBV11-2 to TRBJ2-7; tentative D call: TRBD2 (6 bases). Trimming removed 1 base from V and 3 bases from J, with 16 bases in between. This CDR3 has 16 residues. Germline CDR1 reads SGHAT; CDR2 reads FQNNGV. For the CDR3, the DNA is TGTGCCAGCAGCTTAGTCCGGGACTCCAAAATCTACGAGCAGTACTTC. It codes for CASSLVRDSKIYEQYF.

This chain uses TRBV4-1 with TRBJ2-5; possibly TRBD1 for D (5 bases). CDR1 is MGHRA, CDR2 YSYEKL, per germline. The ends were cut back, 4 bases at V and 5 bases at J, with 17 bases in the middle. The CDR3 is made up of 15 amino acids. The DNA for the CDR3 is TGCGCCAGCAGCCCATTGGGGCAGGGTAGGGAGACCCAGTACTTC. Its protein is CASSPLGQGRETQYF.

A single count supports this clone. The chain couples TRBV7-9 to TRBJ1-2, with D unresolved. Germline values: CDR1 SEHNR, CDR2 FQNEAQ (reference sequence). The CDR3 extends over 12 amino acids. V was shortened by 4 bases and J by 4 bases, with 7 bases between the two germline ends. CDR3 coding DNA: TGTGCCAGCAGCTGGAGGGTCTATGGCTACACCTTC. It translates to CASSWRVYGYTF.

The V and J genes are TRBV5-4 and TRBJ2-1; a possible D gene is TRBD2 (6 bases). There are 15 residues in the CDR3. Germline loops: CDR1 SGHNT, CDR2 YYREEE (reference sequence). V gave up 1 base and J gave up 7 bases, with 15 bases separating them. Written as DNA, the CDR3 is TGTGCCAGCAGCTTGAGGGCCGCGACTAGAAATGAGCAGTTCTTC. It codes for CASSLRAATRNEQFF.

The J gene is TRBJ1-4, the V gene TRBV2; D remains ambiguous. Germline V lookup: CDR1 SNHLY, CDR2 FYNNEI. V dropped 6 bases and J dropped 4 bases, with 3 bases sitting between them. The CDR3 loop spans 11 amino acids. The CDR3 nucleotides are TGTGCCAGCAGCCTTAATGAAAAACTGTTTTTT. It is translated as CASSLNEKLFF.